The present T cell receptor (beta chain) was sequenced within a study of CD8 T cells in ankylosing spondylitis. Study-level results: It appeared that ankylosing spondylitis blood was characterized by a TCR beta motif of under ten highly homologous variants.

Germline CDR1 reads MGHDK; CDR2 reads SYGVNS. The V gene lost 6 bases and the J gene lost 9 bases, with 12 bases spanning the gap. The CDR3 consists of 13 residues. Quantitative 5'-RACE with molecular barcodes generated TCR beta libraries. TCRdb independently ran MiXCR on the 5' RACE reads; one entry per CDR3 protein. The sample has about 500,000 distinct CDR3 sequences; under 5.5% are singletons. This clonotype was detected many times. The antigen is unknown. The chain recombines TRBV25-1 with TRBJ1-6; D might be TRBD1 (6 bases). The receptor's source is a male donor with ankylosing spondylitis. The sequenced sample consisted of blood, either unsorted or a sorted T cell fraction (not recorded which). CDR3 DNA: TGTGCCAGCAGCCGACAGGAAGGTTCACCCCTCCACTTT. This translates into CASSRQEGSPLHF.